Listed below are T cell receptor beta chains from one sample, sequenced in a study of vaccination and CD4 T cells after COVID-19. TCRdb recomputed calls from the PCR reads with MiXCR, one row per CDR3 protein. This table has 20,000 to 25,000 distinct CDR3 sequences, 45% to 60% appearing once. For these receptors, no antigen is known. What was sequenced was CD4+ T cells from blood, cultured in vitro. These receptors were collected from a human donor who had recovered from COVID-19. The CDR3 runs from the conserved cysteine through the conserved F or W.

v_gene	j_gene	CDR3aa
TRBV20-1	TRBJ2-5	CSARDRQFQETQYF
TRBV7-3	TRBJ1-2	CASSPGTGGSWGYTF
TRBV20-1	TRBJ2-7	CSATQRIRRGKPYYEQYF
TRBV18	TRBJ1-2	CASSPLDGYTF
TRBV6-1	TRBJ2-7	CASRTSGRADEQYF
TRBV19	TRBJ1-4	CASSPPYRSEKLFF
TRBV4-1	TRBJ1-2	CASSQDLVGAPRHTF
TRBV5-1	TRBJ2-7	CASSLGRDNYEQYF
TRBV2	TRBJ2-4	CASSEAQGSNIQYF
TRBV19	TRBJ1-1	CASSIGGPHNTEAFF
TRBV12-3/TRBV12-4	TRBJ1-4	CASSFGRVGEKLFF
TRBV5-5	TRBJ1-5	CASSLYSGDQPQHF
TRBV24-1	TRBJ1-2	CATSDLGGAYGYTF
TRBV18	TRBJ1-2	CASSASVGYGYTF
TRBV10-2	TRBJ1-5	CASSADRNQPQHF
TRBV6-1	TRBJ2-5	CASSEAPREVGETQYF
TRBV19	TRBJ2-3	CASSIGTGTSGKPDTQYF
TRBV28	TRBJ1-5	CASSPLALSVPQHF
TRBV7-6	TRBJ2-1	CASSLLSGSETYNEQFF
TRBV20-1	TRBJ2-7	CSAPGTGYEQYF
TRBV6-5	TRBJ2-1	CASSYLGTSGRVAGNEQFF
TRBV20-1	TRBJ2-7	CSAKNSLFYEQYF
TRBV14	TRBJ1-2	CASSGRGGHYGYTF
TRBV6-4	TRBJ1-4	CASSLPGQVNEKLFF
TRBV6-1	TRBJ2-5	CTSSEWSSPDGETQYF
TRBV27	TRBJ1-1	CASSALLGGNGNTEAFF
TRBV2	TRBJ1-2	CASRGGGEGGYTF
TRBV12-3/TRBV12-4	TRBJ1-5	CASSFLGGPQHF
TRBV10-3	TRBJ2-5	CAISDGLAGGGETQYF
TRBV28	TRBJ2-5	CASSLPDVGQETQYF
TRBV27	TRBJ2-7	CASSRPGGIEEQYF
TRBV20-1	TRBJ2-3	CSAEAQGRPDTQYF
TRBV5-5	TRBJ1-6	CASSLGEGTLHF
TRBV11-2	TRBJ2-2	CASSLSSGGTGELFF
TRBV6-5	TRBJ1-1	CASSYYNTEAFF
TRBV4-2	TRBJ1-1	CASSQDIGGGFMNTEAFF
TRBV24-1	TRBJ1-5	CATGEGDQPQHF
TRBV4-1	TRBJ1-5	CASSRGPGGAGYRGPQPQHF
TRBV20-1	TRBJ2-1	CSAPLAGVGGEQFF
TRBV9	TRBJ2-1	CASSSRTFNEQFF
TRBV7-2	TRBJ2-3	CASSSSPGFTDTQYF
TRBV20-1	TRBJ1-6	CSARQGQGSFYNSPLHF
TRBV15	TRBJ1-1	CATSRTRGEGQAFF
TRBV15	TRBJ2-6	CATRKQGASGANVLTF
TRBV20-1	TRBJ2-2	CSANRGVTGELFF
TRBV7-2	TRBJ2-7	CASSLSGAGGEQYF
TRBV6-4	TRBJ2-7	CASSVRGTAYEQYF
TRBV19	TRBJ1-1	CASSVDRLNTEAFF
TRBV5-8	TRBJ1-6	CASSLEGAGDISPLHF
TRBV20-1	TRBJ2-5	CSADLDRDLNQETQYF
TRBV7-9	TRBJ2-2	CASSNRGFTGELFF
TRBV6-1	TRBJ1-3	CASMIGGTGYSGNTIYF
TRBV20-1	TRBJ1-2	CSASNGPYYGYTF
TRBV19	NA	CASSRGTGGSYEQYF
TRBV7-3	TRBJ1-1	CASSQQGGNTEAFF
TRBV7-2	TRBJ1-2	CASSPPTRDYTF
TRBV5-1	TRBJ2-5	CASRGSVGGFETQYF